The rows below give T cell receptor beta chains drawn from one sample of a study of radiotherapy plus CTLA-4 blockade in lung cancer. Clones were sequenced by immunoSEQ multiplex PCR, and TCRdb holds only the in-frame ones, with some missing. The repertoire has tens of thousands of clones, 78% of them found once; the top ten carry under 5%. The sequencing here drew on peripheral blood, taken from a patient treated with radiotherapy plus ipilimumab. Every receptor here comes from a human donor with non-small cell lung cancer who had a partial response to radiotherapy plus ipilimumab. Some clones in this sample may be carry-over from other donors' samples. Each CDR3 is given with its conserved first and last residue. The order of the fields is clone size, V gene, J gene, D gene, CDR3 DNA, CDR3 protein. The D gene is left open where the match is weak. Rows may omit the clone size; those that give it use once, few, many or a size class.

clone size: NA
V gene: TRBV29-1
J gene: TRBJ1-1
D gene: NA
CDR3 DNA: TGCAGCGGTGGACAGCTAGTGAACACTGAAGCTTTCTTT
CDR3 protein: CSGGQLVNTEAFF

clone size: NA
V gene: TRBV30
J gene: TRBJ2-3
D gene: NA
CDR3 DNA: TGTGCCTGGAGTCCATCAGCGGATACGCAGTATTTT
CDR3 protein: CAWSPSADTQYF

clone size: few
V gene: TRBV5-1
J gene: TRBJ1-6
D gene: NA
CDR3 DNA: TGCGCCAGCAGCTTGGAACAGAATAATTCACCCCTCCACTTT
CDR3 protein: CASSLEQNNSPLHF

clone size: NA
V gene: TRBV28
J gene: TRBJ2-1
D gene: TRBD1
CDR3 DNA: TGTGCCAGCAGCCCACCGGGACAGGGCGACAATGAGCAGTTCTTC
CDR3 protein: CASSPPGQGDNEQFF

clone size: NA
V gene: TRBV18
J gene: TRBJ2-7
D gene: TRBD1
CDR3 DNA: TGTGCCAGCTCGGAGGACAGGACCCACGAGCAGTACTTC
CDR3 protein: CASSEDRTHEQYF

clone size: few
V gene: TRBV4-2
J gene: TRBJ2-5
D gene: TRBD2
CDR3 DNA: TGTGCCAGCAGCCCTTGGGGGGGTCAAGAGACCCAGTACTTC
CDR3 protein: CASSPWGGQETQYF

clone size: NA
V gene: TRBV5-8
J gene: TRBJ2-6
D gene: NA
CDR3 DNA: TGTGCCAGCAGCTTGAGACAGCCTGGGGCCAACGTCCTGACTTTC
CDR3 protein: CASSLRQPGANVLTF

clone size: NA
V gene: TRBV10-3
J gene: TRBJ1-1
D gene: NA
CDR3 DNA: TGTGCCATCAGTGCTTTGAACACTGAAGCTTTCTTT
CDR3 protein: CAISALNTEAFF

clone size: once
V gene: TRBV7-9
J gene: TRBJ2-3
D gene: NA
CDR3 DNA: TGTGCCAGCAGCCAACCCCAGGGAAAGCAGTATTTT
CDR3 protein: CASSQPQGKQYF

clone size: few
V gene: TRBV11-3
J gene: TRBJ2-3
D gene: TRBD2
CDR3 DNA: TGTGCCAGCAGCTCCCGGACTAGCGGGACTAGCACAGATACGCAGTATTTT
CDR3 protein: CASSSRTSGTSTDTQYF

clone size: NA
V gene: TRBV9
J gene: TRBJ1-3
D gene: TRBD1
CDR3 DNA: TGTGCCAGCAGCTCGGGACAGCCGCTCTCTGGAAACACCATATATTTT
CDR3 protein: CASSSGQPLSGNTIYF

clone size: NA
V gene: TRBV5-1
J gene: TRBJ1-5
D gene: NA
CDR3 DNA: TGCGCCAGCAGCTTGGGACTCGGGGATCAGCCCCAGCATTTT
CDR3 protein: CASSLGLGDQPQHF

clone size: NA
V gene: TRBV19
J gene: TRBJ2-7
D gene: NA
CDR3 DNA: TGTGCCAGTAGTATAGACTCCCTCGGAGGCCCACGTTACGAGCAGTACTTC
CDR3 protein: CASSIDSLGGPRYEQYF

clone size: few
V gene: TRBV19
J gene: TRBJ1-3
D gene: NA
CDR3 DNA: TGTGCCAGTAGTATATTGGAGGGAAGCCCGACGAGGGGAAACACCATATATTTT
CDR3 protein: CASSILEGSPTRGNTIYF

clone size: NA
V gene: TRBV1
J gene: TRBJ2-3
D gene: NA
CDR3 DNA: TGCACCAGCAGCCAAACGCCAGGTCGGGCTAGCGGGGGGGCCTTCGTGGATACGCAGTATTTT
CDR3 protein: CTSSQTPGRASGGAFVDTQYF

clone size: NA
V gene: TRBV6-6
J gene: TRBJ1-2
D gene: NA
CDR3 DNA: TGTGCCAGCAGCTCCTCGTCAGCGAACTATGGCTACACCTTC
CDR3 protein: CASSSSSANYGYTF

clone size: NA
V gene: TRBV29-1
J gene: TRBJ1-1
D gene: TRBD1
CDR3 DNA: TGCAGCGTGGTTGGACAGGGCACTGAAGCTTTCTTT
CDR3 protein: CSVVGQGTEAFF

clone size: NA
V gene: TRBV9
J gene: TRBJ2-5
D gene: TRBD2
CDR3 DNA: TGTGCCAGCAGCGTAGGACTAGCGGGAGTAGAGACCCAGTACTTC
CDR3 protein: CASSVGLAGVETQYF

clone size: NA
V gene: TRBV7-9
J gene: TRBJ2-7
D gene: NA
CDR3 DNA: TGTGCCAGCAGCTTCGATGGAGCGGTCGGTTCCTACGAGCAGTACTTC
CDR3 protein: CASSFDGAVGSYEQYF

clone size: few
V gene: TRBV10-2
J gene: TRBJ1-5
D gene: TRBD1
CDR3 DNA: TGCGCCAGCAGTGAGACCGGGACAGGGGTTCAGCCCCAGCATTTT
CDR3 protein: CASSETGTGVQPQHF

clone size: NA
V gene: TRBV4-1
J gene: TRBJ1-5
D gene: NA
CDR3 DNA: TGCGCCAGCAGCCAAGAACGTATGGGGCATAGCAATCAGCCCCAGCATTTT
CDR3 protein: CASSQERMGHSNQPQHF

clone size: NA
V gene: TRBV14
J gene: TRBJ2-1
D gene: NA
CDR3 DNA: TGTGCCAGCAACAGGGGCGGGGGGCCCTACAATGAGCAGTTCTTC
CDR3 protein: CASNRGGGPYNEQFF

clone size: NA
V gene: TRBV19
J gene: TRBJ1-4
D gene: TRBD1
CDR3 DNA: TGTGCCAGTAGTATGGGGACAGGGAAACGAACTAATGAAAAACTGTTTTTT
CDR3 protein: CASSMGTGKRTNEKLFF

clone size: NA
V gene: TRBV2
J gene: TRBJ1-4
D gene: TRBD1
CDR3 DNA: TGTGCCAGCAGTGAGAACAGGGGGCACGAAAAACTGTTTTTT
CDR3 protein: CASSENRGHEKLFF

clone size: NA
V gene: TRBV28
J gene: TRBJ2-6
D gene: NA
CDR3 DNA: TGTGCCAGCAGTTTAGTAGGGGTAACCGGGGCCAACGTCCTGACTTTC
CDR3 protein: CASSLVGVTGANVLTF

clone size: NA
V gene: TRBV7-9
J gene: TRBJ1-3
D gene: NA
CDR3 DNA: TGTGCCAGCAGCTTAGGTGGCCTCGGAAACACCATATATTTT
CDR3 protein: CASSLGGLGNTIYF

clone size: NA
V gene: TRBV27
J gene: TRBJ2-7
D gene: NA
CDR3 DNA: TGTGCCAGCAGTCCGCAGGGAAGTTTGGCCTACGAGCAGTACTTC
CDR3 protein: CASSPQGSLAYEQYF

clone size: NA
V gene: TRBV5-1
J gene: TRBJ2-5
D gene: TRBD2
CDR3 DNA: TGCGCCAGCAGCTTCGGGGGGGGAGAGACCCAGTACTTC
CDR3 protein: CASSFGGGETQYF

clone size: NA
V gene: TRBV7-2
J gene: TRBJ2-7
D gene: NA
CDR3 DNA: TGTGCCAGCAGCTTATACGGCGAGCAGTACTTC
CDR3 protein: CASSLYGEQYF

clone size: NA
V gene: TRBV5-1
J gene: TRBJ2-2
D gene: NA
CDR3 DNA: TGCGCCAGCAGCTTAAGGGGCCCGAACACCGGGGAGCTGTTTTTT
CDR3 protein: CASSLRGPNTGELFF

clone size: NA
V gene: TRBV10-2
J gene: TRBJ2-1
D gene: NA
CDR3 DNA: TGCGCCAGCAGACAGGCCTACAATGAGCAGTTCTTC
CDR3 protein: CASRQAYNEQFF

clone size: NA
V gene: TRBV19
J gene: TRBJ1-4
D gene: NA
CDR3 DNA: TGTGCCAGTAGTATGGGTGGACAACTTTTAAATGAAAAACTGTTTTTT
CDR3 protein: CASSMGGQLLNEKLFF

clone size: NA
V gene: TRBV11-3
J gene: TRBJ1-2
D gene: NA
CDR3 DNA: TGTGCCAGCAGCTTAGGGGTCAGGCCAACTAACTATGGCTACACCTTC
CDR3 protein: CASSLGVRPTNYGYTF

clone size: NA
V gene: TRBV6-6
J gene: TRBJ1-1
D gene: NA
CDR3 DNA: TGTGCCAGCAGTTACTCGAGCAGGGGAGTGACTGAAGCTTTCTTT
CDR3 protein: CASSYSSRGVTEAFF

clone size: NA
V gene: TRBV7-3
J gene: TRBJ2-1
D gene: NA
CDR3 DNA: TGTGCCAGCAGCCCTAGGGCGACTGGGGCTGGTGAGCAGTTCTTC
CDR3 protein: CASSPRATGAGEQFF

clone size: NA
V gene: TRBV6-6
J gene: TRBJ1-4
D gene: NA
CDR3 DNA: TGTGCCAGCACCGGTGGGGGGGCGCCAGAAAAACTGTTTTTT
CDR3 protein: CASTGGGAPEKLFF

clone size: NA
V gene: TRBV15
J gene: TRBJ1-4
D gene: TRBD1
CDR3 DNA: TGTGCCACCAGCAGACCCGGGACAGGGGGCGAAAGACTGTTTTTT
CDR3 protein: CATSRPGTGGERLFF

clone size: NA
V gene: TRBV21-1
J gene: TRBJ1-4
D gene: NA
CDR3 DNA: TGTGCCAGCTGTTACAGGGACCTTAATGAAAAACTGTTTTTT
CDR3 protein: CASCYRDLNEKLFF

clone size: NA
V gene: TRBV28
J gene: TRBJ2-7
D gene: NA
CDR3 DNA: TGTGCCAGCAGGGTTGGAGGGGGCGGCGGCACCTACGAGCAGTACTTC
CDR3 protein: CASRVGGGGGTYEQYF

clone size: NA
V gene: TRBV6-1
J gene: TRBJ1-5
D gene: TRBD1
CDR3 DNA: TGTGCCAGCAAAGGGACAGACCTTAGCAATCAGCCCCAGCATTTT
CDR3 protein: CASKGTDLSNQPQHF

clone size: NA
V gene: TRBV7-6
J gene: TRBJ1-2
D gene: TRBD1
CDR3 DNA: TGTGCCAGCAGCCAGGACAGGAACTATGGCTACACCTTC
CDR3 protein: CASSQDRNYGYTF

clone size: NA
V gene: TRBV11-3
J gene: TRBJ1-2
D gene: TRBD1
CDR3 DNA: TGTGCCAGCAGCTCCGACAGGGGGCTCGATGGCTACACCTTC
CDR3 protein: CASSSDRGLDGYTF

clone size: NA
V gene: TRBV14
J gene: TRBJ2-1
D gene: TRBD2
CDR3 DNA: TGTGCCAGCGGGTACCGGACTAGCGGGAGAAATGAGCAGTTCTTC
CDR3 protein: CASGYRTSGRNEQFF

clone size: few
V gene: TRBV19
J gene: TRBJ2-2
D gene: NA
CDR3 DNA: TGTGCCAGTAGTATAGGTAGTCTTGGCGGGGAGCTGTTTTTT
CDR3 protein: CASSIGSLGGELFF

clone size: NA
V gene: TRBV28
J gene: TRBJ2-7
D gene: NA
CDR3 DNA: TGTGCCAGCAGTTTTCGGGTGTCCCCAGTTTACGAGCAGTACTTC
CDR3 protein: CASSFRVSPVYEQYF

clone size: NA
V gene: TRBV18
J gene: TRBJ2-3
D gene: NA
CDR3 DNA: TGTGCCAGCTCTCCGAGTAGCACAGATACGCAGTATTTT
CDR3 protein: CASSPSSTDTQYF

clone size: NA
V gene: TRBV6-5
J gene: TRBJ2-7
D gene: TRBD2
CDR3 DNA: TGTGCCAGCAGTTCCATAGCGGGAGCCCTAAGAGAGCAGTACTTC
CDR3 protein: CASSSIAGALREQYF

clone size: NA
V gene: TRBV29-1
J gene: TRBJ1-1
D gene: NA
CDR3 DNA: TGCAGCGTCTCGATCGGGGGGGGCAACACTGAAGCTTTCTTT
CDR3 protein: CSVSIGGGNTEAFF

clone size: NA
V gene: TRBV19
J gene: TRBJ2-6
D gene: NA
CDR3 DNA: TGTGCCAGTAAGAACAGGGACTCTGGGGCCAACGTCCTGACTTTC
CDR3 protein: CASKNRDSGANVLTF

clone size: once
V gene: TRBV6-5
J gene: TRBJ1-1
D gene: NA
CDR3 DNA: TGTGCCAGCTGCGCCGCGGTGACAGTCGAAGCTTTCTTT
CDR3 protein: CASCAAVTVEAFF

clone size: NA
V gene: TRBV4-2
J gene: TRBJ2-3
D gene: TRBD2
CDR3 DNA: TGTGCCAGCAGATCAAGCGGGGCCCTTGATACGCAGTATTTT
CDR3 protein: CASRSSGALDTQYF

clone size: NA
V gene: TRBV19
J gene: TRBJ1-4
D gene: NA
CDR3 DNA: TGTGCCAGATTTGGGGGGGTAAAACTGTTTTTT
CDR3 protein: CARFGGVKLFF